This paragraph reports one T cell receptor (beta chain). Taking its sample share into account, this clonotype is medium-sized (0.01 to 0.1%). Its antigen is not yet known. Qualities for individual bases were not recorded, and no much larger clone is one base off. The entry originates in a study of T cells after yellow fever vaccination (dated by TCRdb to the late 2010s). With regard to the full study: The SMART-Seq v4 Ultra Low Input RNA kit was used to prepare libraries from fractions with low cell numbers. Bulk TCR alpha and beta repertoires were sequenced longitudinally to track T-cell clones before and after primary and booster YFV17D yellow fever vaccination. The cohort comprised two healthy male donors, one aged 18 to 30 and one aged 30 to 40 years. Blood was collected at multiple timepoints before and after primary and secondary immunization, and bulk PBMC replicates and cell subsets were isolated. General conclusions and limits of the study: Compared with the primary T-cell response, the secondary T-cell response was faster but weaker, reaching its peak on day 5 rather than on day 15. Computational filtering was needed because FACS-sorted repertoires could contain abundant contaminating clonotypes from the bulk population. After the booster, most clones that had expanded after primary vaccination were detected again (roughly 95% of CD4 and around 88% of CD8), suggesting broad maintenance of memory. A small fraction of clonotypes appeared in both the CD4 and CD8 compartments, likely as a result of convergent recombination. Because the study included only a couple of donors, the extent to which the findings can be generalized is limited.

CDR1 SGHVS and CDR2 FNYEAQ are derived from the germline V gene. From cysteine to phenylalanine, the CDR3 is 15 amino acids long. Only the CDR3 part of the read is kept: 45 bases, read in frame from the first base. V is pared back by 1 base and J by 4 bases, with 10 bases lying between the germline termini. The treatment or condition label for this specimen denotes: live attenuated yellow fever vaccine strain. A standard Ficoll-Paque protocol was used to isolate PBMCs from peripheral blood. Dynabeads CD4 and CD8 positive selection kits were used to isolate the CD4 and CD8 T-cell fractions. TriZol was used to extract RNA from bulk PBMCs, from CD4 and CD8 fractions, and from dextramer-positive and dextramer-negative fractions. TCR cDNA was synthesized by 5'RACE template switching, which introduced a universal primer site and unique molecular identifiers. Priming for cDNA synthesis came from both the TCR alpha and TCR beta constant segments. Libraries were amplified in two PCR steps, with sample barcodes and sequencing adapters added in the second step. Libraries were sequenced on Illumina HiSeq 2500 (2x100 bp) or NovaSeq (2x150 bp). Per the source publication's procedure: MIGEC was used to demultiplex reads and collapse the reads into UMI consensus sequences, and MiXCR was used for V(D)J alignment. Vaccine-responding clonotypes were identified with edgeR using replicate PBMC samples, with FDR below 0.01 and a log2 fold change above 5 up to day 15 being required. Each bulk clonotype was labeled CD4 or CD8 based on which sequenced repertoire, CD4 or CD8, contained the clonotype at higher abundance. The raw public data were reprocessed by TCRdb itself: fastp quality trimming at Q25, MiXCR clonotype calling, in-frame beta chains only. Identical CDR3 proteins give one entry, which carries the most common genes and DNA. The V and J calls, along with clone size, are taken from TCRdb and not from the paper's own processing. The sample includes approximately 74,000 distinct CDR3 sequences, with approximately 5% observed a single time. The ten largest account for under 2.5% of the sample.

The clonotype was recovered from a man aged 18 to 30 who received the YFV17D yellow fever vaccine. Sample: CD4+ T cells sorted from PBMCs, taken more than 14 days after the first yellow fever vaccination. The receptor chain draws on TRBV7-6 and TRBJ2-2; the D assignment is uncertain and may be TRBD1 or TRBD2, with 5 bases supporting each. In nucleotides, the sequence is TGTGCCAGCAGCTTAGTGAGGGGCGTCACCGGGGAGCTGTTTTTT. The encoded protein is CASSLVRGVTGELFF. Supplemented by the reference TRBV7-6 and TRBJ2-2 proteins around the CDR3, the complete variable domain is GAGVSQSPRYKVTKRGQDVALRCDPISGHVSLYWYRQALGQGPEFLTYFNYEAQQDKSGLPNDRFSAERPEGSISTLTIQRTEQRDSAMYRCASSLVRGVTGELFFGEGSRLTVL.